A single sample is the source of the 32 T cell receptor beta chains below, sequenced in a study of T cell responses to AZD1222 COVID-19 vaccine. Assay: immunoSEQ multiplex PCR; the TCRdb copy retains only in-frame clones and omits some. Its listing shows over 130,000 clones. Sequencing was carried out using peripheral blood. These receptors all come from an adult in good health.

The rearrangement uses TRBV5-1 and TRBJ1-4; 8 nucleotides line up with TRBD1. V lost 2 bases, J lost 11 bases, and 5 bases stayed unmatched. The CDR3 length is 13 residues. From germline, CDR1 is SGHRS and CDR2 YFSETQ. The DNA of the CDR3 is TGCGCCAGCAGCTTAGGACAGGGCGAGAAACTGTTTTTT. Encoded protein: CASSLGQGEKLFF.

The rearrangement links TRBV7-9 to TRBJ1-2; 9 nucleotides line up with TRBD1. The CDR3 is made up of 15 amino acids. Germline trimming cut 1 base from V and 6 bases from J; bases unmatched to any gene: 6. CDR1 is SEHNR and CDR2 is FQNEAQ in the germline V gene (reference sequence). For the CDR3, the DNA is TGTGCCAGCAGCTTAGGCGCGGACAGGGGACATGGCTACACCTTC. Translated: CASSLGADRGHGYTF.

Remarks on this clone: Compared with germline, one end of the junction differs, possibly owing to a read error. The chain couples TRBV2 to TRBJ1-5, with D hard to call. Germline loops: CDR1 SNHLY, CDR2 FYNNEI. The CDR3 loop spans 15 amino acids. CDR3: CASREVGQGNQPQHF. CDR3 bases: TGTGCCAGCAGGGAAGTTGGTCAGGGCAATCAGCCCCAGCATTTT.

This chain uses TRBV7-3 with TRBJ2-1; tentative D call: TRBD2 (7 bases). V was pared by 0 bases and J by 2 bases, with 14 bases between. The CDR3 consists of 17 residues. Germline V lookup: CDR1 SGHTA, CDR2 FQGTGA. The CDR3 nucleotides read TGTGCCAGCAGCTTAACGGCCCGCGGGGGCCCCTACAATGAGCAGTTCTTC. Translating it yields CASSLTARGGPYNEQFF.

The V call is TRBV28, the J call TRBJ1-5; tentatively, D is TRBD1 (6 bases). The CDR3 has 12 residues. Trimming removed 6 bases from V and 6 bases from J, with 9 bases in between. Per the germline V gene, CDR1 is MDHEN and CDR2 is SYDVKM. For the CDR3, the DNA is TGTGCCAGCAGACTAGGGGGTCAGCCCCAGCATTTT. Protein: CASRLGGQPQHF.

This chain connects TRBV30 to TRBJ1-3, with unresolved D. V gave up 7 bases and J gave up 0 bases, with 10 bases separating them. Germline V gene sequence: CDR1 GTSNPN, CDR2 SVGIG (reference sequence). This CDR3 is 13 amino acids long. In DNA, the CDR3 is TGTGCCTCTGGGAGTTTCTCTGGAAACACCATATATTTT. Amino acids: CASGSFSGNTIYF.

The chain couples TRBV7-2 to TRBJ2-2; possible D gene TRBD2, 5 bases. Trimming removed 11 bases at V and 5 bases at J, with 18 bases between. From germline, CDR1 is SGHTA and CDR2 FQGNSA. The CDR3 is 14 amino acids. The CDR3 DNA reads as TGTGCCGTCCGCGAGGGTTTAAGGACCGGGGAGCTGTTTTTT. Translation: CAVREGLRTGELFF. Combining the CDR3 with reference TRBV7-2 and TRBJ2-2 gives the whole variable domain GAGVSQSPSNKVTEKGKDVELRCDPISGHTALYWYRQSLGQGLEFLIYFQGNSAPDKSGLPSDRFSAERTGGSVSTLTIQRTQQEDSAVYLCAVREGLRTGELFFGEGSRLTVL.

This chain links TRBV4-2 with TRBJ2-1, with 9 bases aligning to TRBD1. There are 16 residues in the CDR3. From germline, CDR1 is LGHNA and CDR2 YNFKEQ. Trimming took 0 bases from V and 8 from J; bases not matched to a gene: 8. CDR3 in amino acids: CASSQDTGTGRDEQFF. The CDR3 region has the DNA TGTGCCAGCAGCCAAGACACCGGGACAGGGAGGGATGAGCAGTTCTTC.

The DNA of the CDR3 is TGTGCCAGCAGCTTAGGGCCGGGACAGGGTGAAGCTTTCTTT. Its translation: CASSLGPGQGEAFF. This rearrangement joins TRBV11-2 to TRBJ1-1; 9 bases line up with TRBD1. The CDR3 is made up of 14 amino acids. The germline V gene has CDR1 SGHAT and CDR2 FQNNGV. Germline trimming cut 1 base from V and 7 bases from J; bases unmatched to any gene: 4.

This chain links TRBV5-1 with TRBJ2-5; maybe TRBD2 (5 bases). CDR1 is SGHRS, CDR2 YFSETQ, per germline. This CDR3 contains 14 residues. V was clipped by 0 bases and J by 4 bases, with 10 bases between them. Written as DNA, the CDR3 is TGCGCCAGCAGCTTGGGGGTAGCGCCAGAGACCCAGTACTTC. Its protein is CASSLGVAPETQYF.

This rearrangement joins TRBV3-1 (or the pseudogene TRBV3-2) to TRBJ2-1; no definite D call. This CDR3 spans 13 amino acids. Trimming left V 0 bases short and J 6 bases short, with 6 bases between. CDR1 and CDR2 from the germline V gene are LGHDT and YNNKEL (reference sequence). CDR3 bases: TGTGCCAGCAGCCAAGACAGTACCAATGAGCAGTTCTTC. Its protein is CASSQDSTNEQFF.

The J gene is TRBJ2-7, the V gene TRBV7-9, with D possibly matching TRBD1 (6 bases). This CDR3 contains 14 residues. V was pared by 4 bases and J by 6 bases, with 16 bases between. Germline CDR1 is SEHNR and CDR2 is FQNEAQ (reference sequence). CDR3 nucleotides: TGTGCCAGCAGCTCATCCTACAGGGTGGGCGAGCAGTACTTC. Its protein product is CASSSSYRVGEQYF.

The V gene is TRBV18, the J gene TRBJ1-2, with 8 bases identical to TRBD1. Germline-derived CDR1 and CDR2 are KGHSH and LQKENI. This CDR3 has 17 residues. V lost 1 base to trimming and J lost 7 bases; unmatched junction nucleotides: 14. CDR3 protein: CASSPLSTKGQGIGYTF. As DNA, the CDR3 is TGTGCCAGCTCACCACTGAGCACCAAAGGACAGGGCATTGGCTACACCTTC.

This sequence joins TRBV28 and TRBJ1-4; D is unresolved. V lost 5 bases and J lost 5, with 12 bases in between. This CDR3 is built from 14 residues. In germline, CDR1 is MDHEN, CDR2 SYDVKM. DNA of the CDR3: TGTGCCAGCAGTCCGGAGTCACCGAATGAAAAACTGTTTTTT. It translates to CASSPESPNEKLFF.

About this clone: At one end the junction does not follow the germline gene, possibly because of a read error. The chain joins TRBV6-5 to TRBJ2-7; D call uncertain. This CDR3 is 12 amino acids long. The germline gives CDR1 MNHEY, CDR2 SVGAGI. The CDR3 loop reads CASSPDIYEQYF. The DNA for the CDR3 is TGTGCCAGCAGTCCTGACATTTACGAGCAGTACTTT.

The rearrangement links TRBV11-3 to TRBJ1-1; the D is unclear. From germline, CDR1 is SGHNT and CDR2 YENEEA. The CDR3 length is 15 residues. V lost 3 bases to trimming and J lost 0 bases, with 11 bases between them. In nucleotides, the CDR3 is TGTGCCAGCAGCTTGGGAGGTATAATGAACACTGAAGCTTTCTTT. Its protein is CASSLGGIMNTEAFF. Full variable domain (rest looked up from reference TRBV11-3 and TRBJ1-1): EAGVVQSPRYKIIEKKQPVAFWCNPISGHNTLYWYLQNLGQGPELLIRYENEEAVDDSQLPKDRFSAERLKGVDSTLKIQPAELGDSAVYLCASSLGGIMNTEAFFGQGTRLTVV.

The gene calls are TRBV10-2 and TRBJ2-3; a possible D gene is TRBD1 (5 bases). Trimming stripped 0 bases from V and 2 bases from J, with 12 bases between. The V gene's germline CDR1 is WSHSY and CDR2 SAAADI. The CDR3 covers 16 residues. The CDR3, as DNA: TGCGCCAGCAGTGAGTCGGGCAGGGCCCTCACAGATACGCAGTATTTT. Translating gives CASSESGRALTDTQYF.

The chain is built from TRBV6-6 and TRBJ1-4; TRBD1 is a possible D gene (6 bases). Germline lookup yields CDR1 MNHNY and CDR2 SVGAGI (reference sequence). Trimming removed 2 bases at V and 4 bases at J, with 11 bases between. The CDR3 is made up of 15 amino acids. This CDR3 reads CASSYPGQINEKLFF. DNA of the CDR3: TGTGCCAGCAGTTACCCGGGACAAATTAATGAAAAACTGTTTTTT.

The DNA of the CDR3 is TGTGCCAGCACCTCCGGGGGCGCGAATTCACCCCTCCACTTT. Translated: CASTSGGANSPLHF. The gene calls are TRBV27 and TRBJ1-6; possible D gene TRBD1, 6 bases. Trimming removed 7 bases from V and 7 bases from J, with 14 bases in between. The germline V gene encodes CDR1 MNHEY and CDR2 SMNVEV (reference sequence). The CDR3 spans 14 residues.

The chain employs TRBV7-3 and TRBJ1-1, with TRBD1 matching 9 bases. Germline V lookup: CDR1 SGHTA, CDR2 FQGTGA. V lost 5 bases, J lost 4 bases, and 11 bases stayed unmatched. The CDR3 is 16 residues long. CDR3 DNA: TGTGCCAGCAGCCCTCAACAGGGGGCGAAGGCCACTGAAGCTTTCTTT. This sequence encodes CASSPQQGAKATEAFF.

This chain connects TRBV12-3 or TRBV12-4 to TRBJ1-3; tentative D call: TRBD1 (5 bases). This CDR3 has 12 amino acids. The ends were cut back, 6 bases at V and 12 bases at J, with 15 bases in the middle. Written as DNA, the CDR3 is TGTGCCAGCAGGAGGACACCGGGAGTCATATATTTT. It specifies CASRRTPGVIYF.

This chain links TRBV5-4 with TRBJ2-5, with 7 bases matching TRBD1. The V gene's germline CDR1 is SGHNT and CDR2 YYREEE (reference sequence). The CDR3 has 14 residues. Germline trimming cut 1 base from V and 2 bases from J; bases unmatched to any gene: 2. As DNA, the CDR3 is TGTGCCAGCAGCTTGAACAGGGGTCAAGAGACCCAGTACTTC. Translation: CASSLNRGQETQYF.

This chain uses TRBV5-1 with TRBJ1-2; 7 positions match TRBD1. V was pared by 0 bases and J by 4 bases, with 6 bases of the junction left unmatched. This CDR3 comprises 15 residues. Germline V gene sequence: CDR1 SGHRS, CDR2 YFSETQ. The CDR3 region has the DNA TGCGCCAGCAGCTTGGCCGGAGGGGGCGGCTATGGCTACACCTTC. This gives the protein CASSLAGGGGYGYTF.

V is TRBV7-8 and J is TRBJ1-6; D perhaps matches TRBD1 (6 bases). Trimming removed 5 bases at V and 5 bases at J, with 13 bases between. The CDR3 loop spans 15 amino acids. CDR1 and CDR2 (germline): SGHVS, FQNEAQ. CDR3 sequence: CASSPRGGNNSPLHF. The CDR3 DNA reads as TGTGCCAGCAGCCCTAGGGGGGGAAATAATTCACCCCTCCACTTT.

The chain links TRBV15 to TRBJ1-3, with D hard to call. This CDR3 contains 16 residues. Trimming removed 0 bases from V and 0 bases from J, with 9 bases in between. The V gene's germline CDR1 is LNHNV and CDR2 YYDKDF (reference sequence). The CDR3 DNA reads as TGTGCCACCAGCAGAGATTTCCGAGGCTCTGGAAACACCATATATTTT. Translating it yields CATSRDFRGSGNTIYF.

This chain joins TRBV6-2 or TRBV6-3 and TRBJ2-3; 8 nucleotides align to TRBD2. This CDR3 region has 14 residues. Germline V gene lookup returns CDR1 MNHEY and CDR2 SVGEGT. V lost 5 bases, J lost 3 bases, and 4 bases stayed unmatched. The CDR3 nucleotides read TGTGCCAGCAGTCTCACTAGCGGAACAGATACGCAGTATTTT. It translates to CASSLTSGTDTQYF.

The J gene is TRBJ1-4, the V gene TRBV30; D not certain. From germline, CDR1 is GTSNPN and CDR2 SVGIG (reference sequence). The CDR3 is 14 residues long. The ends were cut back, 3 bases at V and 0 bases at J, with 8 bases in the middle. CDR3 amino acids: CAWSRAPTNEKLFF. CDR3 DNA sequence: TGTGCCTGGAGCCGGGCTCCAACTAATGAAAAACTGTTTTTT. The complete variable domain, with remaining parts taken from reference TRBV30 and TRBJ1-4, reads SQTIHQWPATLVQPVGSPLSLECTVEGTSNPNLYWYRQAAGRGLQLLFYSVGIGQISSEVPQNLSASRPQDRQFILSSKKLLLSDSGFYLCAWSRAPTNEKLFFGSGTQLSVL.

CDR3 nucleotides: TGTGCCAGCAGCCAAGGGAAAGACTGGCAAGAGACCCAGTACTTC. Translated: CASSQGKDWQETQYF. The rearrangement links TRBV14 to TRBJ2-5, with D unclear. V lost 1 base to trimming and J lost 2 bases, with 11 bases between them. The CDR3 has 15 residues. CDR1 and CDR2 from the germline V gene are SGHDN and FVKESK.

J is TRBJ1-4 and V is TRBV25-1; D is unresolved. The CDR3 is 12 residues long. Between the trimmed V and J ends, which lost 2 bases and 7 bases, there was a span of 5 bases. Germline CDR1 MGHDK, CDR2 SYGVNS. In DNA, the CDR3 is TGTGCCAGCAGTGAAGGCCGTGAAAAACTGTTTTTT. Its protein product is CASSEGREKLFF.

This chain joins TRBV23-1 and TRBJ1-2, with TRBD1 identical over 7 bases. TRBV23-1 is an ORF, and what it does is uncertain. After removal of 2 bases from V and 5 bases from J, the junction contained 8 bases not matched to a gene. The CDR3 sequence is 15 residues long. The CDR3 protein is CASSQTTGSGYGYTF. In nucleotides, the CDR3 is TGCGCCAGCAGTCAAACGACAGGGTCAGGGTATGGCTACACCTTC.

The chain couples TRBV11-2 to TRBJ2-5, with 7 nucleotides matching TRBD1. Losses at the gene ends were 6 bases for V and 2 bases for J; bases not matched to a gene: 12. In germline, CDR1 is SGHAT, CDR2 FQNNGV. CDR3 size: 16 residues. DNA for the CDR3: TGTGCCAGCAGTCTAACCGGGACAGTCCAACAAGAGACCCAGTACTTC. It specifies CASSLTGTVQQETQYF. The full variable domain, its missing parts supplied by reference TRBV11-2 and TRBJ2-5, is EAGVAQSPRYKIIEKRQSVAFWCNPISGHATLYWYQQILGQGPKLLIQFQNNGVVDDSQLPKDRFSAERLKGVDSTLKIQPAKLEDSAVYLCASSLTGTVQQETQYFGPGTRLLVL.

The rearrangement joins TRBV6-1 to TRBJ2-1; TRBD2 matches 10 bases. CDR3 length: 22 residues. V shed 1 base and J 0 bases; nucleotides not matched to a gene: 18. The germline V gene has CDR1 MNHNS and CDR2 SASEGT. In DNA form, the CDR3 reads TGTGCCAGCAGTGAAGACAGTGTCGGGTGGCTAGCGGGGGCCAGCTCCTACAATGAGCAGTTCTTC. Translation gives CASSEDSVGWLAGASSYNEQFF.